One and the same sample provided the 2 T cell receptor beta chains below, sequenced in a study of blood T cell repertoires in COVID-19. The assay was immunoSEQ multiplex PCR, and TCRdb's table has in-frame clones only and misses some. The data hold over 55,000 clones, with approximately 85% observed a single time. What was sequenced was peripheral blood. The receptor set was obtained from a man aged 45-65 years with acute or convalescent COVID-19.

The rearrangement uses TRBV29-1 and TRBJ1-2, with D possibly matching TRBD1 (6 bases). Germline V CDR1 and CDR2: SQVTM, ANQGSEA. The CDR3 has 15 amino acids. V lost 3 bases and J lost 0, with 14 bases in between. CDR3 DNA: TGCAGCGTTGATGGGCAGGGGCCTTCTAACTATGGCTACACCTTC. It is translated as CSVDGQGPSNYGYTF.

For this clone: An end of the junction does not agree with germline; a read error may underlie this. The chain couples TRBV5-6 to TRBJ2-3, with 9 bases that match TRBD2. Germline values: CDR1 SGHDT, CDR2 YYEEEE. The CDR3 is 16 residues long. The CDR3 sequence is CASRLGLAGNTDTQYF. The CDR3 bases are TGTGCCAGCAGATTGGGGCTAGCGGGGAACACAGATACGCAGTATTTT.